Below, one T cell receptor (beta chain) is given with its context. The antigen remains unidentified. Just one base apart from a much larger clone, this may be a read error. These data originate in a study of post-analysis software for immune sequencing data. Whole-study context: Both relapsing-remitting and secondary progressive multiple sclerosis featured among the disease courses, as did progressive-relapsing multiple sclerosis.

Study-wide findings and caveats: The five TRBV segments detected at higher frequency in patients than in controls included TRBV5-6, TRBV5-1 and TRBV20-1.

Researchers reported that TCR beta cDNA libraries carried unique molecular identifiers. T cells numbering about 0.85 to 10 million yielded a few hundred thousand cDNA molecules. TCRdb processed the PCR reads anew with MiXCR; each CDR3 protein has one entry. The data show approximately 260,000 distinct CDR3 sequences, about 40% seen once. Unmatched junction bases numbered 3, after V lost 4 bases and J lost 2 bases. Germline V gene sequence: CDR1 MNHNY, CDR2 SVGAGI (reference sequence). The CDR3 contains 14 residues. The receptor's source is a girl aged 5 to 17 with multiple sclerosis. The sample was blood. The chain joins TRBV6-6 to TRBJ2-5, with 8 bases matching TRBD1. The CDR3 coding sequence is TGTGCCAGCAGTTGCGGACAGGGACAAGAGACCCAGTACTTC. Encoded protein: CASSCGQGQETQYF.